This T cell receptor (beta chain) originates from a study of graft-versus-host responses after intestinal transplantation. About the research overall: Recipients were all induced with anti-thymocyte globulin, then given tacrolimus and steroids for around 3 years. General study findings and limits: Some GvH clones were seen earlier in gut or blood, suggesting intestinal origin.

The CDR3 is 15 residues long. Germline values: CDR1 MNHEY, CDR2 SMNVEV (reference sequence). Trimming took 5 bases from V and 0 from J, leaving 13 bases between them. Note on this clone: Its antigen is unidentified.

Profiled with immunoSEQ multiplex PCR; TCRdb holds only in-frame clones, not every one. The data show 40,000 to 55,000 clones, about 95% seen once. V gene TRBV27 combines with J gene TRBJ1-1; D remains unclear. The specimen was unstimulated CD8+ T cells sorted from spleen or lymph node cells, collected before transplant. The origin of this receptor is a human donor who was the organ donor for an intestinal transplant. The CDR3: CASSPLPVLNTEAFF. Here the CDR3 DNA reads TGTGCCAGCAGTCCCTTGCCAGTCCTGAACACTGAAGCTTTCTTT.